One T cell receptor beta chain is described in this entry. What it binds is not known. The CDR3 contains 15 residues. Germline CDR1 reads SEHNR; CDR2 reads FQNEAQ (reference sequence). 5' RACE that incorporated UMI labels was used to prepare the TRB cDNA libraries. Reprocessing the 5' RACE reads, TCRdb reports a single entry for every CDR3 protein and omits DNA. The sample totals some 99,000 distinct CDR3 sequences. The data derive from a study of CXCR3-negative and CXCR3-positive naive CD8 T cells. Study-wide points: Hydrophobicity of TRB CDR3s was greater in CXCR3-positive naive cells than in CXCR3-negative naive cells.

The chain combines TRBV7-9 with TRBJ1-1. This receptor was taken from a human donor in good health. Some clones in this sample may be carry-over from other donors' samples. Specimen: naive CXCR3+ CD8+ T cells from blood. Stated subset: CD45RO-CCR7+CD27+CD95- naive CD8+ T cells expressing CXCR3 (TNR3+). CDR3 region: CASSFAGILGVEAFF.